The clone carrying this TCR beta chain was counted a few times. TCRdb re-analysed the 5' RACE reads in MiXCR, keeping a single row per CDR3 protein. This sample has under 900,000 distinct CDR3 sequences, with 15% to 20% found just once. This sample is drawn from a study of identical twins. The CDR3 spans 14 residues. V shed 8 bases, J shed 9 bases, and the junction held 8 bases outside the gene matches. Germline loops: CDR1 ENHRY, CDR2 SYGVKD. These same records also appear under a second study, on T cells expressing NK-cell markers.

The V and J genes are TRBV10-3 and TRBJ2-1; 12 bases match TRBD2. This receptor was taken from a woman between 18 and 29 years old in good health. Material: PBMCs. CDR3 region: CAIGLAGLSVEQFF. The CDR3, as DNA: TGTGCCATCGGACTAGCGGGGCTTTCCGTTGAGCAGTTCTTC.